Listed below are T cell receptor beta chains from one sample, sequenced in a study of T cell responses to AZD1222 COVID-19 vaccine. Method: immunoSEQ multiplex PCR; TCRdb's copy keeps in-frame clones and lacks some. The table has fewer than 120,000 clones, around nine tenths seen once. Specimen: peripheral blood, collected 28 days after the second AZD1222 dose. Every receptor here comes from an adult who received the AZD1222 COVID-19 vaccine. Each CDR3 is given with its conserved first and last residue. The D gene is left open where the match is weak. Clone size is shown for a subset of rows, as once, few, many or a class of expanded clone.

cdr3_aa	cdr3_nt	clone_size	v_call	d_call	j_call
CASSQGQGTPQHF	TGTGCCAGCAGTCAAGGACAGGGGACTCCCCAGCATTTT	.	TRBV27	TRBD1	TRBJ1-5
CASSHDRGLGELFF	TGTGCCAGCAGTCACGACAGGGGGCTCGGGGAGCTGTTTTTT	.	TRBV6-5	TRBD1	TRBJ2-2
CASSPSRLGETQYF	TGTGCCAGCAGCCCCAGTCGACTAGGGGAGACCCAGTACTTC	.	TRBV5-6	.	TRBJ2-5
CASCDDRGWTEAFF	TGTGCCAGCTGCGATGACAGGGGGTGGACTGAAGCTTTCTTT	.	TRBV11-3	TRBD1	TRBJ1-1
CASSEADVPNTEAFF	TGTGCCAGCAGTGAAGCGGACGTCCCGAACACTGAAGCTTTCTTT	.	TRBV6-1	.	TRBJ1-1
CASSTASGDYGYTF	TGTGCCAGCAGCACCGCCTCGGGCGACTATGGCTACACCTTC	.	TRBV28	.	TRBJ1-2
CASSLGPATNEKLFF	TGTGCCAGCAGCTTAGGTCCAGCGACTAATGAAAAACTGTTTTTT	.	TRBV7-8	.	TRBJ1-4
CATRRDSGQPQHF	TGTGCCACCAGGAGGGACTCTGGTCAGCCCCAGCATTTT	.	TRBV10-3	.	TRBJ1-5
CASRPPGGWEQYF	TGTGCCAGCAGACCCCCCGGGGGTTGGGAGCAGTACTTC	.	TRBV27	.	TRBJ2-7
CASSIAGGRNTEAFF	TGTGCCAGTAGTATAGCCGGGGGCCGGAACACTGAAGCTTTCTTT	.	TRBV19	.	TRBJ1-1
CASSDIDRANEAFF	TGTGCCAGCAGTGATATCGACCGGGCTAATGAAGCTTTCTTT	.	TRBV25-1	.	TRBJ1-1
CASSDFQYGEQFF	TGTGCCAGCAGTGACTTCCAATACGGTGAGCAGTTCTTC	.	TRBV6-4	.	TRBJ2-1
CASSPLGGNAETQYF	TGTGCCAGCAGTCCTTTAGGGGGTAATGCAGAGACCCAGTACTTC	.	TRBV2	.	TRBJ2-5
CASSQEAGGPRTRPEFF	TGCGCCAGCAGCCAAGAAGCGGGAGGGCCAAGGACCCGACCTGAGTTCTTC	.	TRBV4-1	TRBD2	TRBJ2-1
CASSLSRSSYNSPLHF	TGTGCCAGCAGTTTAAGTCGGAGCTCCTATAATTCACCCCTCCACTTT	.	TRBV27	.	TRBJ1-6
CASSPRQGMVEGQETQYF	TGTGCCAGCTCACCACGGCAGGGGATGGTGGAAGGCCAAGAGACCCAGTACTTC	.	TRBV18	.	TRBJ2-5
CASSLQGRRVARAFF	TGTGCCAGCAGTTTACAGGGTAGGAGGGTAGCGCGGGCTTTCTTT	few	TRBV7-2	.	TRBJ1-1